The next 24 T cell receptor beta chains were all read from a single sample in a study of CD4 and CD8 cells across lung adenocarcinoma regions. Each CDR3 protein gets one entry after TCRdb re-called the PCR reads with MiXCR. The sample consists of thousands of distinct CDR3 sequences, 40% to 55% of them appearing once. The sample comprised CD4+ T cells from the margin of a lung tumor. The receptors were sampled from a female donor with lung adenocarcinoma. The CD4 and CD8 labels of this study may be unreliable.

This clonotype was seen a handful of times. The V gene is TRBV6-1, the J gene TRBJ2-1, with TRBD1 identical over 8 bases. V dropped 6 bases and J dropped 0; count of bases not matched to a gene: 4. The length of the CDR3 is 15 residues. Per the germline V gene, CDR1 is MNHNS and CDR2 is SASEGT. The CDR3 reads CASREQGASYNEQFF. CDR3 bases: TGTGCCAGCAGGGAGCAGGGGGCCTCCTACAATGAGCAGTTCTTC.

V usage is TRBV10-2 and J usage is TRBJ2-1, with D perhaps assigned TRBD1 or TRBD2 (5 bases each). V was clipped by 8 bases and J by 10 bases, with 18 bases between them. Germline V CDR1 and CDR2: WSHSY, SAAADI. The CDR3 sequence is 13 residues long. The CDR3 loop reads CASARDQLYEQFF. The CDR3 DNA reads TGCGCCAGCGCTCGGGACCAACTTTACGAGCAGTTCTTC.

CDR3: CASSQGGEMLTDTQYF. The CDR3 DNA sequence: TGCGCCAGCAGCCAAGGGGGGGAGATGCTGACAGATACGCAGTATTTT. The chain has TRBV4-1 and TRBJ2-3; tentatively, D is TRBD2 (6 bases). Per the germline V gene, CDR1 is MGHRA and CDR2 is YSYEKL. Trimming stripped 1 base from V and 3 bases from J, with 14 bases between. The CDR3 length is 16 residues.

This clonotype turned up a few times. J is TRBJ2-1 and V is TRBV7-2, with D tentatively TRBD1 (5 bases). The end of the DNA aligns better with TRBJ2-5, so the J call may be wrong. This CDR3 has 14 residues. Germline CDR1 and CDR2: SGHTA and FQGNSA. The DNA for the CDR3 is TGTGCCAGCAGCCCCCAGGGAATCCGGGAGACCCAGTACTTC. Translation: CASSPQGIRETQYF.

The chain joins TRBV20-1 to TRBJ1-2; D might be TRBD1 (6 bases). The CDR3 is 14 residues long. Looked up from germline, CDR1 is DFQATT and CDR2 is SNEGSKA (reference sequence). With 3 bases removed from V and 5 bases from J, the gap between germline ends came to 16 bases. CDR3 bases: TGCAGTGCTAGCCGCGGCAGGGGATCATATGGCTACACCTTC. This codes for CSASRGRGSYGYTF.

This rearrangement joins TRBV11-2 to TRBJ1-1; 9 positions agree with TRBD1. This CDR3 region has 18 residues. The V gene end was trimmed by 1 base and the J gene end by 0 bases; junction bases not matched to a gene: 9. The germline gives CDR1 SGHAT, CDR2 FQNNGV. This CDR3 is CASSLGGGQGLMNTEAFF. CDR3 bases: TGTGCCAGCAGCTTAGGCGGAGGACAGGGGCTAATGAACACTGAAGCTTTCTTT.

The gene calls are TRBV7-6 and TRBJ2-7, with a possible D match to TRBD2 (5 bases). This CDR3 comprises 13 residues. Trimming shortened V by 8 bases and J by 4 bases, and 15 bases separated the two germline ends. CDR1 and CDR2 from the germline V gene are SGHVS and FNYEAQ. The CDR3 sequence is CASGLEGGYEQYF. The CDR3, as DNA: TGTGCCAGCGGCCTCGAGGGTGGGTACGAGCAGTACTTC. The full variable domain, with the rest looked up from reference TRBV7-6 and TRBJ2-7, is GAGVSQSPRYKVTKRGQDVALRCDPISGHVSLYWYRQALGQGPEFLTYFNYEAQQDKSGLPNDRFSAERPEGSISTLTIQRTEQRDSAMYRCASGLEGGYEQYFGPGTRLTVT.

Worth noting for this clonotype: The junction departs from germline at one end; a sequencing error may be responsible. The CDR3 bases are TGTGCCAGCAGCCTCTCGGGCGGGAGGGCTTTCGGGTCTACCAAAGACATGCAGTACTTT. It translates to CASSLSGGRAFGSTKDMQYF. The chain uses TRBV6-1 and TRBJ2-3; TRBD2 matches at 9 bases. The germline V gene encodes CDR1 MNHNS and CDR2 SASEGT. The CDR3 has 20 residues.

This clonotype was picked up one time. The chain combines TRBV6-5 with TRBJ2-3; the D is unclear. The CDR3 runs to 13 residues. Trimming stripped 2 bases from V and 7 bases from J, with 10 bases between. The germline CDR1 and CDR2 sequences are MNHEY and SVGAGI. The CDR3 region has the DNA TGTGCCAGCAGTTACAGGGCCAAAAATACGCAGTATTTT. This codes for CASSYRAKNTQYF.

V and J are TRBV6-1 and TRBJ2-3; perhaps TRBD2 as D (6 bases). CDR1 is MNHNS and CDR2 is SASEGT in the germline V gene. Trimming took 5 bases from V and 0 from J, leaving 15 bases between them. The CDR3 covers 16 residues. The CDR3 loop reads CASSPALAGSTDTQYF. As DNA, the CDR3 is TGTGCCAGCAGTCCGGCCCTGGCGGGAAGCACAGATACGCAGTATTTT.

This clonotype is medium-sized in the sample. The chain has TRBV6-5 and TRBJ1-1, with unresolved D. The CDR3 contains 15 residues. Germline V gives CDR1 MNHEY, CDR2 SVGAGI. Trimming shortened V by 5 bases and J by 5 bases, and 18 bases separated the two germline ends. This CDR3 is CASSPPGLRGTEAFF. CDR3 nucleotides: TGTGCCAGCAGTCCCCCCGGGTTACGTGGGACTGAAGCTTTCTTT.

This clonotype was seen just once. Germline is not matched at one junction end, which may reflect a read error. The chain joins TRBV27 to TRBJ2-3; D not resolved. Per the germline V gene, CDR1 is MNHEY and CDR2 is SMNVEV (reference sequence). There are 14 residues in the CDR3. The DNA of the CDR3 is TGTGCGGGCAGTGGGCGCGGTGGCCCAGAGACGCAGTATTTT. Translated: CAGSGRGGPETQYF.

DNA for the CDR3: TGTGCCAGCAGAGCCGGGACGGGACCCTACGAGCAGTTCTTC. It codes for CASRAGTGPYEQFF. The J gene is TRBJ2-1, the V gene TRBV6-1; D possibly matches TRBD1 or TRBD2 (5 bases each). The germline V gene has CDR1 MNHNS and CDR2 SASEGT. The CDR3 is 14 amino acids. V lost 6 bases and J lost 10, with 19 bases in between.

As regards this clonotype: The junction departs from germline at one end; a sequencing error may be responsible. The rearrangement joins TRBV10-1 to TRBJ2-1, with 7 bases that match TRBD2. The CDR3 length is 14 residues. The germline gives CDR1 WNHNN, CDR2 SYGVQD (reference sequence). The CDR3: CAGSGGGDPDTQYF. For the CDR3, the DNA is TGTGCGGGGAGCGGCGGGGGTGACCCAGATACCCAGTATTTC.

By share, this clonotype ranks as medium-sized (0.01 to 0.1%). The CDR3 spells CASSDPFVAEYEQYF. CDR3 coding DNA: TGTGCCAGCAGTGACCCCTTTGTAGCGGAGTACGAGCAGTACTTC. The chain couples TRBV6-1 to TRBJ2-1, with D maybe TRBD2 (6 bases). The end of the DNA fits TRBJ2-7 better, so the J call may be wrong. The V gene's germline CDR1 is MNHNS and CDR2 SASEGT. The CDR3 covers 15 residues.

Many counts were recorded for this clonotype. The chain recombines TRBV27 with TRBJ2-5, with D perhaps matching TRBD1 (6 bases). The CDR3 is made up of 15 amino acids. Trimming took off 6 bases at V and 4 bases at J, with 18 bases between the two ends. Germline CDR1 reads MNHEY; CDR2 reads SMNVEV (reference sequence). The CDR3 region is CASSFHTGMRETQYF. The CDR3 DNA reads TGTGCCAGCAGCTTTCACACAGGGATGAGAGAGACCCAGTACTTC.

In this sample, this clonotype turned up many times. The rearrangement uses TRBV4-1 and TRBJ2-7, with D perhaps assigned TRBD1 or TRBD2 (5 bases each). This CDR3 region has 17 residues. Trimming removed 6 bases at V and 1 base at J, with 22 bases between. CDR1 and CDR2 from the germline V gene are MGHRA and YSYEKL. CDR3 sequence (DNA): TGCGCCAGCAGTTCCGCCCGCCGGGACCAATTATCCTACGAGCAGTACTTC. Its translation: CASSSARRDQLSYEQYF.

Concerning this clonotype itself: A much larger clone is a single base away; this may be a read error. V usage is TRBV27 and J usage is TRBJ2-5, with 10 bases lining up with TRBD1. This CDR3 contains 18 residues. V shed 2 bases and J 11 bases; nucleotides not matched to a gene: 20. Germline CDR1 is MNHEY and CDR2 is SMNVEV (reference sequence). The CDR3 protein is CASSLGTGVERDYNEQYF. CDR3 in DNA: TGTGCCAGCAGTTTAGGGACAGGGGTTGAGCGGGACTACAATGAGCAGTACTTC.

The chain couples TRBV7-2 to TRBJ2-1; D remains unclear. The length of the CDR3 is 14 residues. Deletions cut 2 bases from V and 9 bases from J, with 14 bases between. Germline V CDR1 and CDR2: SGHTA, FQGNSA. This CDR3 reads CASSLWSVGSEQFF. The DNA for the CDR3 is TGTGCCAGCAGCTTATGGAGTGTGGGCTCTGAGCAGTTCTTC.

V is TRBV6-2 or TRBV6-3 and J is TRBJ2-5; 10 bases are shared with TRBD1. CDR3 length: 15 amino acids. J lost 2 bases, V lost 7 bases, and 7 bases had no gene match. CDR1 is MNHEY, CDR2 SVGEGT, per germline. The CDR3 DNA reads TGTGCCAGCAAACGCGGGACAGGGGATCAAGAGACCCAGTACTTC. Protein product: CASKRGTGDQETQYF.

Only a few counts were recorded for this clonotype. The chain couples TRBV7-2 to TRBJ1-2; 8 positions agree with TRBD1. The CDR3 sequence is 15 residues long. Germline loops: CDR1 SGHTA, CDR2 FQGNSA. The V and J ends lost 1 base and 7 bases, in that order; junction bases with no gene match: 8. The CDR3 bases are TGTGCCAGCAGCTTAGGGACAGGGTTAGTTGGTGGCTACACCTTC. Amino acids: CASSLGTGLVGGYTF.

This clonotype qualifies as medium-sized. The chain combines TRBV6-1 with TRBJ2-5; TRBD1 matches 9 bases. The germline V gene encodes CDR1 MNHNS and CDR2 SASEGT. There are 15 residues in the CDR3. V lost 4 bases, J lost 11 bases, and 14 bases stayed unmatched. As DNA, the CDR3 is TGTGCCAGCAGTGCAGAACAGGGGGCTCGGGGGGAGCAGTACTTC. The encoded protein is CASSAEQGARGEQYF.

J is TRBJ1-2 and V is TRBV10-2; D gene uncertain. This CDR3 is built from 14 residues. Germline V CDR1 and CDR2: WSHSY, SAAADI. Trimming left V 5 bases short and J 4 bases short, with 14 bases between. In DNA form, the CDR3 reads TGCGCCAGCAGTTACGAGGGTTTTGGCTATGGCTACACCTTC. This encodes CASSYEGFGYGYTF.

This sequence joins TRBV20-1 and TRBJ2-4; D is perhaps TRBD2 (6 bases). This CDR3 has 16 amino acids. V was trimmed by 1 base and J by 0 bases, leaving 13 bases between them. Germline lookup yields CDR1 DFQATT and CDR2 SNEGSKA (reference sequence). CDR3 DNA: TGCAGTGCTAGAGGGGGACTGGACCTAGCCAAAAACATTCAGTACTTC. Translation gives CSARGGLDLAKNIQYF.